This T cell receptor beta chain was documented in a study of T cell repertoires in cytomegalovirus infection. Looking at the study overall: TCR beta signatures that were public indicated CMV infection and matching HLA type.

The CDR3 loop spans 15 amino acids. The junction had 8 bases not matched to a gene; V was cut back by 4 bases and J by 7 bases. TCRdb re-called the reads with MiXCR, one entry per CDR3 protein. The data show some 400,000 distinct CDR3 sequences, roughly 18% seen once. Study-wide results and caveats: Clonotype analysis showed dominance of the ex vivo response by HLA-C-restricted CMV-specific TCR beta clonotypes. The cumulative frequency of public TCR beta families identified carriers of CMV plus the relevant HLA.

As for this clonotype: The antigen is undetermined.

The clonotype was recovered from a human donor in good health (CMV status not recorded). Some clones in this sample may be carry-over from other donors' samples. The chain uses TRBV12-3 or TRBV12-4 and TRBJ2-2, with 8 positions matching TRBD1. The sequencing input was PBMCs. The CDR3 protein is CASSYGQGGIGELFF. The CDR3, as DNA: TGTGCCAGCAGTTACGGACAGGGAGGAATCGGGGAGCTGTTTTTT.